What follows is one T cell receptor beta chain and its context. Profiling relied on immunoSEQ multiplex PCR, and the TCRdb table lists in-frame clones only, not all of them. The sample contains approximately 64,000 clones, more than 75% of which appear only once. The entry originates in a study of blood T cell repertoires in COVID-19. The receptor's source is a woman in her forties who had recovered from COVID-19. Input material: PBMCs or T cells enriched from blood (not recorded which).

CDR3 in amino acids: CASKASGTNTGELFF. In DNA form, the CDR3 reads TGTGCCAGCAAGGCTAGCGGGACGAACACCGGGGAGCTGTTTTTT. V is TRBV2 and J is TRBJ2-2; 9 positions agree with TRBD2. Germline CDR1 SNHLY, CDR2 FYNNEI. This CDR3 is 15 amino acids long. Trimming cost V 7 bases and J 0 bases; bases outside gene matches: 3.